This T cell receptor (beta chain) was identified during a study of T-cell reconstitution after alpha-beta-depleted transplantation in children. Study observations and caveats: TCRbeta diversity was high at day 60 in some patients (a result of surviving recipient T cells and thymic progenitors). Fresh T-cell production supplied most of the T-cell counts and diversity seen one year after transplant. Reportedly, only several hundred clones from non-depleted graft cells drove alpha-beta T-cell counts at about two months.

This clonotype has a count of ten or more. Its matching antigen is unknown. V gave up 4 bases and J gave up 6 bases, with 13 bases separating them. The CDR3 consists of 14 residues. Germline V CDR1 and CDR2: SGHRS, YFSETQ. Unique molecular identifiers were used to barcode this TCRbeta library. TCRdb reanalysed the PCR reads using MiXCR and keeps one entry per CDR3 protein. The sample comprises 30,000 or so distinct CDR3 sequences, around 7% of which are singletons, and around 27% rests with the top ten. This receptor was taken from a child under three years old who had a stem cell transplant for acute myeloid leukemia, so the T cells may come from the graft donor. Sequenced material: peripheral blood, taken 60 days after TCRalphabeta/CD19-depleted stem cell transplant. The V gene is TRBV5-1, the J gene TRBJ1-4; no clear D gene. The DNA for the CDR3 is TGCGCCAGCAGCCATGCCGGCGGGGATGAAAAACTGTTTTTT. It is translated as CASSHAGGDEKLFF.